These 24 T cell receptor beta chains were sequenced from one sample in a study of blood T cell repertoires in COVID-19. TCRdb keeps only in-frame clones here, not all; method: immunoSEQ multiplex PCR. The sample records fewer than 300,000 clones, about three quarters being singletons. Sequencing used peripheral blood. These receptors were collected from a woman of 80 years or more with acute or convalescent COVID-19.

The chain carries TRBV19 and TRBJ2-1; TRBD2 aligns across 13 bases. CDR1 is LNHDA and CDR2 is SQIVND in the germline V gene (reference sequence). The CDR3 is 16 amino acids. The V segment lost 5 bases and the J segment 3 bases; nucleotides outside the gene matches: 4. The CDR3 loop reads CASSRTSGGFYNEQFF. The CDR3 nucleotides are TGTGCCAGTAGTCGGACTAGCGGGGGATTCTACAATGAGCAGTTCTTC.

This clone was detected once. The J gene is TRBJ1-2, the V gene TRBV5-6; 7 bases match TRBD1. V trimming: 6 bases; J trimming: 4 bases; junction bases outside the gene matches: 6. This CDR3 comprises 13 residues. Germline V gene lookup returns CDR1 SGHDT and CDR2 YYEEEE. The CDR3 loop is CASTRQGGYGYTF. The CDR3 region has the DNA TGTGCCAGCACCCGACAGGGAGGCTATGGCTACACCTTC.

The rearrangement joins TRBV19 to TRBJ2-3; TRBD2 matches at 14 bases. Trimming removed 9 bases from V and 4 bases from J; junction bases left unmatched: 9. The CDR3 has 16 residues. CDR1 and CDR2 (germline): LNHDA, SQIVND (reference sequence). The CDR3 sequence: CASAPLTSGRADTQYF. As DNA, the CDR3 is TGTGCCAGCGCCCCGTTGACTAGCGGGAGGGCAGATACGCAGTATTTT.

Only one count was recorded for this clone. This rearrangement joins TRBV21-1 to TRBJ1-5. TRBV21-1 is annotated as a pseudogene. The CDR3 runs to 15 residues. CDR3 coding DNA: TGTGCCAGCAGCAAAGGGGGGGAGGACAATCAGCCCCAGCATTTT. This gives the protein CASSKGGEDNQPQHF.

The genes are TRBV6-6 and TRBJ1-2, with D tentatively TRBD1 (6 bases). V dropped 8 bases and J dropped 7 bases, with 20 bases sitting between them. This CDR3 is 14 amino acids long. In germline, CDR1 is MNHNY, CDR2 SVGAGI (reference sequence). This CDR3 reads CASLPSGGAFGYTF. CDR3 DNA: TGTGCCAGCCTCCCGTCGGGGGGCGCTTTTGGCTACACCTTC.

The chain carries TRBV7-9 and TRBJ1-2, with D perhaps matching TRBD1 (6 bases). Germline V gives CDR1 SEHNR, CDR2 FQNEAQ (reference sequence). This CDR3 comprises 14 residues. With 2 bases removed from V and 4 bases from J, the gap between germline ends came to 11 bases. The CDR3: CASSLQQGSYGYTF. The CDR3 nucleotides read TGTGCCAGCAGCTTACAGCAGGGGAGCTATGGCTACACCTTC.

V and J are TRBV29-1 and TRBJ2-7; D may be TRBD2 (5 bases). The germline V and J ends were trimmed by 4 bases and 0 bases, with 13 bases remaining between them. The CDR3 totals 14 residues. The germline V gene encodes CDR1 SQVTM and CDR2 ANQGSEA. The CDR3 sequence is CSVGRGSSSYEQYF. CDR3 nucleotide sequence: TGCAGCGTTGGTCGGGGATCTAGCTCCTACGAGCAGTACTTC.

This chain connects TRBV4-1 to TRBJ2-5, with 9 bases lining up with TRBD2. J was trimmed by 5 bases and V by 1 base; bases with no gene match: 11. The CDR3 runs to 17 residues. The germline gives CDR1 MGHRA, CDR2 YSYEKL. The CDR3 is CASSQGVGSGSEETQYF. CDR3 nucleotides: TGCGCCAGCAGCCAAGGGGTTGGTAGCGGGAGTGAGGAGACCCAGTACTTC.

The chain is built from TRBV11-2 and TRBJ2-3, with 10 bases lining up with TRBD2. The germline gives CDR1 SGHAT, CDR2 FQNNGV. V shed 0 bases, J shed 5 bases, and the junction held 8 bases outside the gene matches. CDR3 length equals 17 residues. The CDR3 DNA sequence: TGTGCCAGCAGCTTAGAGGTAGGACTAGCGGTAGGAGATACGCAGTATTTT. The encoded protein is CASSLEVGLAVGDTQYF. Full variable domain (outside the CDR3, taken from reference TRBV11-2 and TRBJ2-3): EAGVAQSPRYKIIEKRQSVAFWCNPISGHATLYWYQQILGQGPKLLIQFQNNGVVDDSQLPKDRFSAERLKGVDSTLKIQPAKLEDSAVYLCASSLEVGLAVGDTQYFGPGTRLTVL.

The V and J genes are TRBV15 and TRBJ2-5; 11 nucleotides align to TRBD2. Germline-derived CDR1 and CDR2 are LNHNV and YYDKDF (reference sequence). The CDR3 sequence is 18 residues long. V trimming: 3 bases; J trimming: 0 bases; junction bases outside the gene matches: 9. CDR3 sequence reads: CATSSGRLAGRYQETQYF. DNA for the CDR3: TGTGCCACCAGCAGTGGAAGACTAGCGGGGCGGTACCAAGAGACCCAGTACTTC.

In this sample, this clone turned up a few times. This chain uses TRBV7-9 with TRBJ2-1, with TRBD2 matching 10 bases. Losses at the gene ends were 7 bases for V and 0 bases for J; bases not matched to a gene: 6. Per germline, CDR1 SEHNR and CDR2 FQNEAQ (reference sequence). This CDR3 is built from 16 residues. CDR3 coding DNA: TGTGCCAGCACATTAGCGGGGGGAAGCTCCTACAATGAGCAGTTCTTC. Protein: CASTLAGGSSYNEQFF.

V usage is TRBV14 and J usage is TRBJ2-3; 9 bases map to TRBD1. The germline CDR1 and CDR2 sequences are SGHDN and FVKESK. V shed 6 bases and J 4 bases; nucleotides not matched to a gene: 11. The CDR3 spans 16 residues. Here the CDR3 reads CASSRLGGQGPDTQYF. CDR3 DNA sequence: TGTGCCAGCAGTCGGTTGGGTGGACAGGGGCCAGATACGCAGTATTTT.

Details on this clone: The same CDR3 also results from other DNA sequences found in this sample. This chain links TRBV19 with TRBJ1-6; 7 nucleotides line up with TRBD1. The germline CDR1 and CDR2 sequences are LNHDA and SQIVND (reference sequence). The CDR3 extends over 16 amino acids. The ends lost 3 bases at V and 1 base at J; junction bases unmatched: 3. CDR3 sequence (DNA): TGTGCCAGTAGTATGGGCAGGGGGTCCTATAATTCACCCCTCCACTTT. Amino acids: CASSMGRGSYNSPLHF.

The CDR3 nucleotides are TGTGCCACCAGACAACAGGGGAGAGGCTCCTACAATGAGCAGTTCTTC. Translating gives CATRQQGRGSYNEQFF. The chain employs TRBV15 and TRBJ2-1; 7 positions match TRBD1. This CDR3 contains 16 residues. Unmatched junction bases numbered 8, after V lost 6 bases and J lost 0 bases. The germline V gene has CDR1 LNHNV and CDR2 YYDKDF (reference sequence).

The CDR3 sequence is CASSPGTGRYTGELFF. CDR3 nucleotide sequence: TGTGCCAGCAGCCCCGGGACAGGGCGTTACACCGGGGAGCTGTTTTTT. The V gene is TRBV3-1 (or the pseudogene TRBV3-2), the J gene TRBJ2-2, with 9 bases lining up with TRBD1. V shed 4 bases, J shed 3 bases, and the junction held 6 bases outside the gene matches. The germline V gene has CDR1 LGHDT and CDR2 YNNKEL (reference sequence). The CDR3 has 16 residues.

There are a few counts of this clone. DNA for the CDR3: TGTGCCAGCAGCTCACCCCCGGACAGGAACGAAGAGACCCAGTACTTC. Translation: CASSSPPDRNEETQYF. This chain connects TRBV7-9 to TRBJ2-5, with TRBD1 matching 7 bases. There are 16 residues in the CDR3. Unmatched junction bases numbered 11, after V lost 4 bases and J lost 3 bases. Germline V gene sequence: CDR1 SEHNR, CDR2 FQNEAQ (reference sequence).

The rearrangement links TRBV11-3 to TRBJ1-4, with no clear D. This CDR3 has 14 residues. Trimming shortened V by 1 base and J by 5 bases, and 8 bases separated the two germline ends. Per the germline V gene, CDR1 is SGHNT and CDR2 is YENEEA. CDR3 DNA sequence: TGTGCCAGCAGCTTAGGGCGGCTGAATGAAAAACTGTTTTTT. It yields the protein CASSLGRLNEKLFF.

CDR3 nucleotide sequence: TGTGCCAGCACCGGGGGGGGGCTGGGAAACACCATATATTTT. As protein: CASTGGGLGNTIYF. The chain recombines TRBV6-5 with TRBJ1-3; TRBD1 might be the D (6 bases). Germline CDR1 and CDR2: MNHEY and SVGAGI. Trimming removed 7 bases at V and 4 bases at J, with 14 bases between. This CDR3 has 14 amino acids.

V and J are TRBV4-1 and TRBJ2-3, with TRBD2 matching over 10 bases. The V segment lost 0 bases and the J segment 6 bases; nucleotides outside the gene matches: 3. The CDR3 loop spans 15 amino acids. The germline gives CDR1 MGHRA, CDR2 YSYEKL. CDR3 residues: CASSQELAGSDTQYF. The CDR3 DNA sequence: TGCGCCAGCAGCCAAGAACTAGCGGGGTCCGATACGCAGTATTTT.

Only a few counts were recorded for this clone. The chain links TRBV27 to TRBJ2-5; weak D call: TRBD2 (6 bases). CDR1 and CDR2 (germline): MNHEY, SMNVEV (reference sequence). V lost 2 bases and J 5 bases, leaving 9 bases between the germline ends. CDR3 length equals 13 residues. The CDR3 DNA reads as TGTGCCAGCAGTTTAATCCGGGGGGAGACCCAGTACTTC. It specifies CASSLIRGETQYF.

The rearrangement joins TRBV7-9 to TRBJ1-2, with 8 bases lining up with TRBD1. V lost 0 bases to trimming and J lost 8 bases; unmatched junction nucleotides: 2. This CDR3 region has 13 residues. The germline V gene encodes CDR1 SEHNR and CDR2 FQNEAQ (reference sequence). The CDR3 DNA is TGTGCCAGCAGCTTAGCCGGGACAGGCGGCTACACCTTC. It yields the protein CASSLAGTGGYTF.

The CDR3 sequence: CASSFAGDGNEQFF. Here the CDR3 DNA reads TGTGCCAGCAGCTTCGCAGGGGATGGTAATGAGCAGTTCTTC. The J gene is TRBJ2-1, the V gene TRBV11-2; D possibly corresponds to TRBD1 (6 bases). Germline lookup yields CDR1 SGHAT and CDR2 FQNNGV. The CDR3 has 14 amino acids. V lost 3 bases and J 7 bases, leaving 13 bases between the germline ends.

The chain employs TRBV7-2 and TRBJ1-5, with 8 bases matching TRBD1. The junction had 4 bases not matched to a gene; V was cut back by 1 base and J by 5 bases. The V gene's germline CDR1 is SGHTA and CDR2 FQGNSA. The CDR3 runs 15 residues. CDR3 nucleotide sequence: TGTGCCAGCAGCTTAGGCGGACAGGGCGATCAGCCCCAGCATTTT. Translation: CASSLGGQGDQPQHF. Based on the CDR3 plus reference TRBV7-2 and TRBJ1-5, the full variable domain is GAGVSQSPSNKVTEKGKDVELRCDPISGHTALYWYRQSLGQGLEFLIYFQGNSAPDKSGLPSDRFSAERTGGSVSTLTIQRTQQEDSAVYLCASSLGGQGDQPQHFGDGTRLSIL.

The CDR3 loop is CASSHLAGAPDTQYF. The CDR3 DNA reads TGTGCCAGCAGCCATTTGGCAGGGGCCCCAGATACGCAGTATTTT. The V gene is TRBV7-2, the J gene TRBJ2-3; weak D call: TRBD1 (6 bases). Per germline, CDR1 SGHTA and CDR2 FQGNSA. V shed 5 bases and J shed 4 bases, with 16 bases lying between them. The CDR3 extends over 15 amino acids.